These 29 T cell receptor beta chains originate from one sample sequenced in a study of blood T cell repertoires in COVID-19. TCRdb keeps only in-frame clones here, not all; method: immunoSEQ multiplex PCR. This sample carries roughly 76,000 clones, roughly nine tenths of them seen once, and the ten largest clones take 1.3% to 1.5%. The sample comprised peripheral blood. The origin of the receptors is a man in his forties or fifties with acute or convalescent COVID-19.

The chain has TRBV29-1 and TRBJ2-3; TRBD2 is a possible D gene (6 bases). CDR3 length: 12 residues. Trimming stripped 4 bases from V and 4 bases from J, with 9 bases between. Germline V CDR1 and CDR2: SQVTM, ANQGSEA. The CDR3 here is CSVVGRPDTQYF. The CDR3 DNA reads TGCAGCGTTGTGGGGAGGCCAGATACGCAGTATTTT.

This clone appeared a single time. V is TRBV28 and J is TRBJ1-2, with D maybe TRBD1 (5 bases). The germline gives CDR1 MDHEN, CDR2 SYDVKM. Trimming pared 8 bases from V and 0 bases from J, leaving 16 bases between. The CDR3 has 15 residues. The CDR3 DNA reads as TGTGCCAGCGGCTCGTGGGGGGGTTCTAACTATGGCTACACCTTC. Protein: CASGSWGGSNYGYTF.

The V and J genes are TRBV28 and TRBJ2-7; maybe TRBD2 (5 bases). The germline gives CDR1 MDHEN, CDR2 SYDVKM. The CDR3 is 13 residues long. V shed 10 bases and J shed 3 bases, with 16 bases lying between them. CDR3 sequence: CATSSAGGYEQYF. The CDR3 nucleotides are TGTGCCACATCTTCTGCAGGAGGCTACGAGCAGTACTTC.

This sequence joins TRBV19 and TRBJ1-1; TRBD1 is a possible D gene (5 bases). The germline gives CDR1 LNHDA, CDR2 SQIVND (reference sequence). The CDR3 contains 15 residues. V was shortened by 6 bases and J by 1 base, with 15 bases between the two germline ends. This CDR3 is CASRTVPSENTEAFF. The CDR3 DNA reads TGTGCCAGTAGGACAGTACCTTCCGAGAACACTGAAGCTTTCTTT.

The genes are TRBV28 and TRBJ2-7, with 7 bases aligning to TRBD2. Germline V gives CDR1 MDHEN, CDR2 SYDVKM. Trimming at V came to 6 bases and at J to 5 bases, leaving 7 bases not matched to a gene. CDR3 length: 13 amino acids. The CDR3 DNA reads as TGTGCCAGCAGAGACCCGACTAGCAACGAGCAGTACTTC. Translating gives CASRDPTSNEQYF.

This clone was recorded once. The rearrangement uses TRBV19 and TRBJ2-6; D may be TRBD1 (5 bases). Trimming took 6 bases from V and 0 from J, leaving 15 bases between them. Germline CDR1 reads LNHDA; CDR2 reads SQIVND (reference sequence). This CDR3 is 17 amino acids long. The CDR3 is CASSKSTATSGANVLTF. In DNA form, the CDR3 reads TGTGCCAGTAGCAAATCGACAGCTACCTCTGGGGCCAACGTCCTGACTTTC.

The J gene is TRBJ2-7, the V gene TRBV6-6; D might be TRBD2 (6 bases). The germline gives CDR1 MNHNY, CDR2 SVGAGI (reference sequence). V lost 6 bases, J lost 2 bases, and 11 bases lay in between. CDR3 length: 13 amino acids. In DNA form, the CDR3 reads TGTGCCAGCAGCCGACCGGGGGCCTACGAGCAGTACGTC. Protein sequence: CASSRPGAYEQYV.

The J gene is TRBJ2-1, the V gene TRBV27, with D possibly being TRBD1 (6 bases). CDR3 size: 16 residues. Germline V gene sequence: CDR1 MNHEY, CDR2 SMNVEV (reference sequence). Trimming shortened V by 6 bases and J by 6 bases, and 21 bases separated the two germline ends. The CDR3 is CASSPTDRTGSNEQFF. CDR3 DNA sequence: TGTGCCAGCAGCCCGACCGACAGGACCGGTAGCAATGAGCAGTTCTTC.

The rearrangement links TRBV3-1 (or the pseudogene TRBV3-2) to TRBJ1-6; a weak D match, TRBD1 (5 bases). The germline V gene has CDR1 LGHDT and CDR2 YNNKEL (reference sequence). The CDR3 length is 11 residues. Trimming took 2 bases from V and 12 from J, leaving 5 bases between them. The CDR3 here is CASSQQGPLHF. CDR3 sequence (DNA): TGTGCCAGCAGCCAACAGGGACCCCTCCACTTT.

The chain carries TRBV6-6 and TRBJ2-7, with TRBD2 as a possible D gene (5 bases). Germline loops: CDR1 MNHNY, CDR2 SVGAGI (reference sequence). The CDR3 covers 12 residues. Trimming cost V 6 bases and J 4 bases, with 10 bases left between them. The CDR3 nucleotides read TGTGCCAGCAGCCCACTAGGATACGAGCAGTACTTC. It codes for CASSPLGYEQYF.

The chain uses TRBV28 and TRBJ1-2; perhaps TRBD1 as D (5 bases). This CDR3 is built from 13 residues. Trimming took off 7 bases at V and 6 bases at J, with 15 bases between the two ends. CDR1 MDHEN and CDR2 SYDVKM come from the germline V gene. CDR3 in amino acids: CASTRGGRNGYTF. The CDR3 nucleotides read TGTGCCAGCACCCGGGGGGGAAGGAATGGCTACACCTTC.

The chain combines TRBV7-9 with TRBJ1-2; D gene unclear. CDR1 is SEHNR and CDR2 is FQNEAQ in the germline V gene (reference sequence). The ends were cut back, 5 bases at V and 0 bases at J, with 10 bases in the middle. The CDR3 is made up of 14 amino acids. The CDR3 spells CASSQVGTNYGYTF. As DNA, the CDR3 is TGTGCCAGCAGCCAGGTCGGAACTAACTATGGCTACACCTTC. The whole variable domain, remainder taken from reference TRBV7-9 and TRBJ1-2, is DTGVSQNPRHKITKRGQNVTFRCDPISEHNRLYWYRQTLGQGPEFLTYFQNEAQLEKSRLLSDRFSAERPKGSFSTLEIQRTEQGDSAMYLCASSQVGTNYGYTFGSGTRLTVV.

The rearrangement joins TRBV30 to TRBJ2-7; D is ambiguous. Germline CDR1 GTSNPN, CDR2 SVGIG (reference sequence). This CDR3 is 13 amino acids long. Between the trimmed V and J ends, which lost 0 bases and 6 bases, there was a span of 12 bases. The CDR3 DNA follows: TGTGCCTGGAGTGTCCTCCCGGGTTCCGAGCAGTACGTC. Amino acid sequence: CAWSVLPGSEQYV.

The CDR3 here is CASKGTAVLGEAFF. The DNA of the CDR3 is TGTGCCAGCAAAGGGACAGCAGTTCTCGGAGAAGCTTTCTTT. The chain joins TRBV28 to TRBJ1-1; 7 nucleotides match TRBD1. Germline V gene data show CDR1 as MDHEN and CDR2 as SYDVKM. This CDR3 is 14 amino acids long. V was clipped by 7 bases and J by 8 bases; unmatched bases: 13.

V is TRBV28 and J is TRBJ1-6; no clear D. V was shortened by 3 bases and J by 8 bases, with 8 bases between the two germline ends. The CDR3 totals 13 residues. In germline, CDR1 is MDHEN, CDR2 SYDVKM. The CDR3 sequence is CASSFPQYSPLHF. CDR3 DNA: TGTGCCAGCAGTTTTCCTCAGTATTCACCCCTCCACTTT.

As regards this clone: At the DNA level, this CDR3 is encoded by other sequences in the same sample as well. This chain uses TRBV19 with TRBJ2-2, with 9 bases fitting TRBD2. CDR1 and CDR2 from the germline V gene are LNHDA and SQIVND (reference sequence). V shed 6 bases and J 4 bases; nucleotides not matched to a gene: 15. CDR3 length: 18 amino acids. The CDR3 loop reads CASRGGGPGTSSTGELFF. CDR3 DNA: TGTGCCAGTAGGGGGGGCGGGCCCGGGACTAGCTCCACCGGGGAGCTGTTTTTT.

The chain carries TRBV6-6 and TRBJ1-5; 8 bases agree with TRBD1. Germline V gene sequence: CDR1 MNHNY, CDR2 SVGAGI (reference sequence). The CDR3 has 15 amino acids. The J segment lost 0 bases and the V segment lost 5 bases, leaving 3 bases of the junction unmatched. CDR3 loop: CASSQQGVSNQPQHF. The CDR3, as DNA: TGTGCCAGCAGTCAACAGGGGGTTAGCAATCAGCCCCAGCATTTT.

The chain is built from TRBV6-2 or TRBV6-3 and TRBJ2-1; D not resolved. V was shortened by 0 bases and J by 3 bases, with 6 bases between the two germline ends. CDR1 and CDR2 from the germline V gene are MNHEY and SVGEGT. CDR3 length: 14 residues. The CDR3 coding sequence is TGTGCCAGCAGTTACTCACCCAGCTACAATGAGCAGTTCTTC. Translation: CASSYSPSYNEQFF.

This rearrangement joins TRBV7-9 to TRBJ1-3, with TRBD1 matching 7 bases. The germline V gene has CDR1 SEHNR and CDR2 FQNEAQ (reference sequence). Trimming removed 5 bases from V and 2 bases from J; junction bases left unmatched: 3. The length of the CDR3 is 14 residues. Written as DNA, the CDR3 is TGTGCCAGCAGCCTAGGGACAGCTGGAAACACCATATATTTT. Protein: CASSLGTAGNTIYF.

The chain has TRBV7-2 and TRBJ1-2, with a tentative D call TRBD1 (5 bases). Trimming cost V 3 bases and J 7 bases, with 21 bases left between them. Germline V gene sequence: CDR1 SGHTA, CDR2 FQGNSA. The CDR3 is 16 amino acids. As DNA, the CDR3 is TGTGCCAGCAGCTTCCGTGGTCCGGGGGGAGAGGGTGGCTACACCTTC. Translation gives CASSFRGPGGEGGYTF.

Concerning this clone itself: In the same sample, other DNA sequences code for this CDR3. The chain couples TRBV15 to TRBJ2-7; 8 bases match TRBD2. The CDR3 has 16 amino acids. The germline CDR1 and CDR2 sequences are LNHNV and YYDKDF (reference sequence). Germline trimming cut 0 bases from V and 3 bases from J; bases unmatched to any gene: 7. The CDR3 is CATSRDLAGAYYEQYF. CDR3 coding DNA: TGTGCCACCAGCAGAGATCTAGCGGGCGCATACTACGAGCAGTACTTC.

The V call is TRBV7-9, the J call TRBJ2-1; D may be TRBD1 (6 bases). The CDR3 totals 13 residues. The V and J ends lost 4 bases and 6 bases respectively, with 10 bases between them. Germline assignment: CDR1 SEHNR and CDR2 FQNEAQ (reference sequence). This CDR3 is CASSSDRTNEQFF. In DNA, the CDR3 is TGTGCCAGCAGCTCAGACAGGACCAATGAGCAGTTCTTC.

This clone was picked up one time. The chain joins TRBV6-2 or TRBV6-3 to TRBJ2-1, with a tentative D call TRBD2 (5 bases). The CDR3 totals 19 residues. With 4 bases removed from V and 0 bases from J, the gap between germline ends came to 22 bases. Per the germline V gene, CDR1 is MNHEY and CDR2 is SVGEGT. The DNA for the CDR3 is TGTGCCAGCAGTTCGCCCCGAGGACGGGATCTAATCTCCTACAATGAGCAGTTCTTC. It specifies CASSSPRGRDLISYNEQFF.

The J gene is TRBJ2-6, the V gene TRBV28, with a possible D match to TRBD2 (6 bases). Germline assignment: CDR1 MDHEN and CDR2 SYDVKM. Deletions cut 7 bases from V and 2 bases from J, with 12 bases between. The CDR3 loop spans 15 amino acids. CDR3 sequence (DNA): TGTGCCAGCACCCTGGAGGGTCCTGGGGCCAACGTCCTGACTTTC. The encoded protein is CASTLEGPGANVLTF.

This clone appeared once. The V gene is TRBV7-9, the J gene TRBJ2-1; 7 bases line up with TRBD1. The CDR3 contains 15 residues. Per the germline V gene, CDR1 is SEHNR and CDR2 is FQNEAQ (reference sequence). Trimming cost V 5 bases and J 1 base; bases outside gene matches: 5. The CDR3 spells CASSVRGSSYNEQFF. The CDR3 coding sequence is TGTGCCAGCAGCGTCAGGGGGTCATCCTACAATGAGCAGTTCTTC.

The chain links TRBV18 to TRBJ2-7; a possible D gene is TRBD1 (6 bases). Trimming took off 5 bases at V and 5 bases at J, with 19 bases between the two ends. This CDR3 spans 15 amino acids. Per germline, CDR1 KGHSH and CDR2 LQKENI. The CDR3 spells CASSTRQAGLDEQYF. The CDR3 nucleotides are TGTGCCAGCTCAACGCGACAGGCGGGCCTCGACGAGCAGTACTTC.

The V gene is TRBV28, the J gene TRBJ1-6; D is unclear. The V end was cut by 3 bases, the J end by 4 bases, with 10 bases between. The germline V gene encodes CDR1 MDHEN and CDR2 SYDVKM. This CDR3 has 15 amino acids. DNA for the CDR3: TGTGCCAGCAGTTTCCGGGGAACTTATAATTCACCCCTCCACTTT. Translating gives CASSFRGTYNSPLHF.

The J gene is TRBJ2-7, the V gene TRBV7-9, with D possibly TRBD1 on 5 matching bases. The germline V gene has CDR1 SEHNR and CDR2 FQNEAQ (reference sequence). This CDR3 is built from 15 residues. V lost 3 bases and J 1 base, leaving 13 bases between the germline ends. The chain's CDR3 is CASSFGSGRSYEQYF. As DNA, the CDR3 is TGTGCCAGCAGCTTTGGGTCAGGGCGATCCTACGAGCAGTACTTC.

This chain joins TRBV28 and TRBJ2-6; D is uncertain. Looked up from germline, CDR1 is MDHEN and CDR2 is SYDVKM. V lost 4 bases, J lost 1 base, and 17 bases lay in between. This CDR3 contains 18 residues. This CDR3 is CASSSIMSLESGANVLTF. The CDR3 DNA sequence: TGTGCCAGCAGTTCCATAATGTCCCTCGAGTCTGGGGCCAACGTCCTGACTTTC.